This T cell receptor beta chain originates from a study of T cell changes during pregnancy in multiple sclerosis. Libraries were prepared by immunoSEQ multiplex PCR; TCRdb keeps only in-frame clonotypes and omits some of them. Here the sample spans fewer than 50,000 clones, roughly nine tenths being singletons. V gave up 0 bases and J gave up 3 bases; unmatched junction bases: 3. CDR1 and CDR2 (germline): SGHNT, YENEEA. CDR3 length equals 15 residues. This specimen consisted of CD8+ T cells from peripheral blood mononuclear cells, obtained after pregnancy. The rearrangement links TRBV11-3 to TRBJ2-3; TRBD2 matches 7 bases. This TCR came from a female donor with multiple sclerosis, enrolled in a pregnancy study. The DNA of the CDR3 is TGTGCCAGCAGCTTAGAGGGAGGGAGGACAGATACGCAGTATTTT. Protein: CASSLEGGRTDTQYF.